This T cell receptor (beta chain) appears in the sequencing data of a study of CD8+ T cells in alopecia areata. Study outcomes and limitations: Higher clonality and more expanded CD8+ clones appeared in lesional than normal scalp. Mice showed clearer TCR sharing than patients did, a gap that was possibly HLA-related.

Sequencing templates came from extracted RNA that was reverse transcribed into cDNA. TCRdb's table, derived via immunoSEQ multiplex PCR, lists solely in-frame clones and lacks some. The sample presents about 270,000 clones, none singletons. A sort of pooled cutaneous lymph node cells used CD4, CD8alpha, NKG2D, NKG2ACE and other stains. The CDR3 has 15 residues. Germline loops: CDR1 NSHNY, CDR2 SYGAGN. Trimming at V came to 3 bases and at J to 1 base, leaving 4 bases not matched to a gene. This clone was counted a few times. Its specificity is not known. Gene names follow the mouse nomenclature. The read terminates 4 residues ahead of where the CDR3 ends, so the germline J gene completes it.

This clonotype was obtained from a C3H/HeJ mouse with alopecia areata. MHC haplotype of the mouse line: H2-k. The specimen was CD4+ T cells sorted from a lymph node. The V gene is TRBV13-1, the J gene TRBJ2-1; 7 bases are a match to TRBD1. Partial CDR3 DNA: TGTGCCAGCAGTGTAGACAGGGCAAACTATGCT. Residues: CASSVDRANYA. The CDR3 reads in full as CASSVDRANYAEQFF.